The 18 T cell receptor beta chains below were found in one sample sequenced in a study of T cells after yellow fever vaccination. TCRdb re-called the 5' RACE reads through MiXCR, storing one row per CDR3 protein. The sample includes some 130,000 distinct CDR3 sequences, 5% to 7.5% of them seen just once. The material was CD4+ T cells sorted from PBMCs, obtained 10 days after the yellow fever booster vaccination. These receptor sequences come from a man aged 25 to 40 who received the YFV17D yellow fever vaccine.

This clonotype was observed many times. The J gene is TRBJ2-3, the V gene TRBV10-3, with 7 nucleotides matching TRBD1. The trim removed 11 bases at V and 0 bases at J, leaving 11 bases unmatched. The CDR3 length is 15 residues. Germline values: CDR1 ENHRY, CDR2 SYGVKD. CDR3 nucleotides: TGTGCCTCCGTCCCCGGACAGGCTAGCACAGATACGCAGTATTTT. It specifies CASVPGQASTDTQYF.

This clonotype was seen repeatedly, ten times or more. CDR3 region: CSARGGRLAYNEQFF. DNA of the CDR3: TGCAGTGCTAGAGGAGGGCGGCTTGCTTACAATGAGCAGTTCTTC. This chain links TRBV20-1 with TRBJ2-1; TRBD2 is a possible D gene (5 bases). The CDR3 totals 15 residues. V was clipped by 1 base and J by 4 bases, with 14 bases between them. Per the germline V gene, CDR1 is DFQATT and CDR2 is SNEGSKA (reference sequence).

This clonotype was picked up many times. This rearrangement joins TRBV7-2 to TRBJ2-7; 7 bases line up with TRBD2. CDR3 length: 15 amino acids. Germline V lookup: CDR1 SGHTA, CDR2 FQGNSA. With 1 base clipped from V and 4 bases from J, the junction kept 7 bases outside the gene matches. CDR3 in amino acids: CASSLGPGGGYEQYF. DNA for the CDR3: TGTGCCAGCAGCTTAGGACCGGGGGGAGGATACGAGCAGTACTTC.

The V gene is TRBV7-8, the J gene TRBJ2-3; no firm D call. V lost 3 bases to trimming and J lost 3 bases, with 7 bases between them. The CDR3 runs to 13 residues. Germline lookup yields CDR1 SGHVS and CDR2 FQNEAQ. As DNA, the CDR3 is TGTGCCAGCAGCTTCAGTAGGACAGATACGCAGTATTTT. Translated: CASSFSRTDTQYF.

At least ten counts were recorded for this clonotype. The limits of the CDR3 on the DNA are not certain, so only TCRdb's listed CDR3 is given. This chain links TRBV20-1 with TRBJ2-2. CDR1 and CDR2 (germline): DFQATT, SNEGSKA (reference sequence). Counting both end residues, the CDR3 totals 14 amino acids. The CDR3 here is CSASNQETPGSCFF.

This clonotype was found many times. The chain has TRBV12-3 or TRBV12-4 and TRBJ2-7; D not resolved. CDR3 length: 11 residues. Trimming left V 5 bases short and J 4 bases short, with 6 bases between. In DNA form, the CDR3 reads TGTGCCAGCAGTCGAAGATACGAGCAGTACTTC. The encoded protein is CASSRRYEQYF.

V and J are TRBV19 and TRBJ2-2; either TRBD1 or TRBD2 may supply D (5 bases each). The V gene's germline CDR1 is LNHDA and CDR2 SQIVND (reference sequence). CDR3 length: 16 residues. V lost 3 bases and J 1 base, leaving 12 bases between the germline ends. CDR3 nucleotides: TGTGCCAGTAGTATTACCCGGGGCCTGAACACCGGGGAGCTGTTTTTT. Translation gives CASSITRGLNTGELFF.

The chain joins TRBV10-3 to TRBJ2-1; D might be TRBD1 (7 bases). CDR1 and CDR2 (germline): ENHRY, SYGVKD. CDR3 length equals 15 residues. V was cut by 3 bases and J by 2 bases, with 11 bases left in between. CDR3 region: CAISESGGPYNEQFF. The CDR3 nucleotides are TGTGCCATCAGTGAATCAGGGGGGCCCTACAATGAGCAGTTCTTC.

In its sample, this clonotype was seen many times. The chain combines TRBV5-1 with TRBJ2-5, with D maybe TRBD1 (7 bases). The V gene lost 6 bases and the J gene lost 5 bases, with 14 bases spanning the gap. The CDR3 totals 13 residues. Looked up from germline, CDR1 is SGHRS and CDR2 is YFSETQ. For the CDR3, the DNA is TGCGCCAGCAAACCAGCAGGGGGGGAGACCCAGTACTTC. Translation: CASKPAGGETQYF.

J is TRBJ2-5 and V is TRBV20-1; a weak D match, TRBD1 (6 bases). Deletions cut 3 bases from V and 5 bases from J, with 19 bases between. This CDR3 has 15 amino acids. Germline CDR1 and CDR2: DFQATT and SNEGSKA (reference sequence). The CDR3, as DNA: TGCAGTGCTAGCGGAGACCCGACAAGGGGGGAGACCCAGTACTTC. Translating gives CSASGDPTRGETQYF.

In this sample, this clonotype turned up many times. This chain joins TRBV29-1 and TRBJ2-7; 7 nucleotides line up with TRBD1. The ends lost 6 bases at V and 0 bases at J; junction bases unmatched: 8. Germline lookup yields CDR1 SQVTM and CDR2 ANQGSEA. The CDR3 runs to 14 residues. The CDR3 loop reads CSVSAGTASYEQYF. The CDR3 coding sequence is TGCAGCGTCTCGGCCGGGACAGCCTCCTACGAGCAGTACTTC.

This clonotype was found many times. V gene TRBV12-3 or TRBV12-4 combines with J gene TRBJ2-7; D is unclear. The length of the CDR3 is 11 residues. Trimming stripped 7 bases from V and 6 bases from J, with 10 bases between. This CDR3 is CASTHSSEQYF. In DNA, the CDR3 is TGTGCCAGCACCCACAGCTCCGAGCAGTACTTC.

This clonotype has ten or more counts. The chain couples TRBV29-1 to TRBJ2-1; TRBD2 agrees at 14 bases. J was trimmed by 0 bases and V by 6 bases; bases with no gene match: 7. CDR1 is SQVTM, CDR2 ANQGSEA, per germline. The CDR3 spans 17 residues. In DNA form, the CDR3 reads TGCAGCGTGGGACTAGCGGGAGCCCCCAGCTCCTACAATGAGCAGTTCTTC. Translating gives CSVGLAGAPSSYNEQFF.

This clonotype was seen a handful of times. The V and J genes are TRBV7-3 and TRBJ2-5; D could derive from TRBD1 or TRBD2 (5 bases each). V lost 4 bases to trimming and J lost 7 bases, with 13 bases between them. Germline CDR1 is SGHTA and CDR2 is FQGTGA. The CDR3 sequence is 13 residues long. CDR3 in DNA: TGTGCCAGCAGCTCCGGGGCCCGGGGGACCCAGTACTTC. Residues: CASSSGARGTQYF.

This clonotype appeared a few times. The chain has TRBV12-3 or TRBV12-4 and TRBJ2-1; D remains ambiguous. The CDR3 is made up of 14 amino acids. V was trimmed by 5 bases and J by 3 bases, leaving 11 bases between them. The CDR3 DNA reads TGTGCCAGCAGTGGGGTCGAACACTACAATGAGCAGTTCTTC. Translating gives CASSGVEHYNEQFF.

This clonotype was picked up a small number of times. V usage is TRBV18 and J usage is TRBJ2-6, with a weak D call TRBD2 (5 bases). V dropped 2 bases and J dropped 4 bases, with 12 bases sitting between them. The germline V gene has CDR1 KGHSH and CDR2 LQKENI. The CDR3 is made up of 16 amino acids. CDR3 protein: CASSPTGGSGANVLTF. DNA of the CDR3: TGTGCCAGCTCACCAACCGGAGGTTCCGGGGCCAACGTCCTGACTTTC.

The chain joins TRBV15 to TRBJ2-2; D gene ambiguous. There are 16 residues in the CDR3. V was shortened by 0 bases and J by 4 bases, with 12 bases between the two germline ends. Per the germline V gene, CDR1 is LNHNV and CDR2 is YYDKDF (reference sequence). This CDR3 reads CATSRDANPFTGELFF. The CDR3 DNA follows: TGTGCCACCAGCAGAGATGCCAACCCCTTCACCGGGGAGCTGTTTTTT.

This clonotype was picked up many times. The rearrangement joins TRBV20-1 to TRBJ2-4; no reliable D call. This CDR3 has 13 residues. CDR1 DFQATT and CDR2 SNEGSKA come from the germline V gene (reference sequence). Trimming stripped 5 bases from V and 2 bases from J, with 10 bases between. In DNA, the CDR3 is TGCAGTGCTCACACAGTACCCAAAAACATTCAGTACTTC. As protein: CSAHTVPKNIQYF.